Listed below are T cell receptor beta chains from one sample, sequenced in a study of OX40 agonist ivuxolimab in advanced cancers. This table comes from immunoSEQ multiplex PCR, and its TCRdb copy is limited to in-frame clones, with some not included. The data show 50,000 to 65,000 clones, more than 80% seen once. The specimen was CD4+ or CD8+ T cells sorted from blood, collected in a trial of the OX40 agonist ivuxolimab. These receptors originate from an adult with an advanced solid tumor such as melanoma, head and neck, liver or kidney cancer. Both conserved end residues are part of each CDR3. Each record gives: clone size, CDR3 length, J gene, V gene, D gene, CDR3 protein, CDR3 DNA. A D gene is named only where the DNA matches it firmly. Clone size, where shown, is once, few, many, or a class for clones that have expanded.

size: -; length: 15; J: TRBJ1-1; V: TRBV7-8; D: TRBD1; CDR3: CASSLVTGGKTEAFF; DNA: TGTGCCAGCAGCTTAGTCACAGGGGGAAAAACTGAAGCTTTCTTT
size: few; length: 13; J: TRBJ2-7; V: TRBV7-9; D: -; CDR3: CASSLKGTYEQYF; DNA: TGTGCCAGCAGCTTAAAGGGCACCTACGAGCAGTACTTC
size: once; length: 18; J: TRBJ2-2; V: TRBV11-3; D: TRBD2; CDR3: CASSLDLAGGPDTGELFF; DNA: TGTGCCAGCAGCTTAGATCTAGCGGGGGGGCCGGACACCGGGGAGCTGTTTTTT
size: -; length: 15; J: TRBJ1-5; V: TRBV5-6; D: -; CDR3: CASSLGTLPNQPQHF; DNA: TGTGCCAGCAGCTTGGGGACACTACCTAATCAGCCCCAGCATTTT
size: -; length: 16; J: TRBJ2-2; V: TRBV5-1; D: -; CDR3: CASSPGRLGNTGELFF; DNA: TGCGCCAGCAGCCCGGGACGACTGGGTAACACCGGGGAGCTGTTTTTT
size: -; length: 15; J: TRBJ2-3; V: TRBV2; D: -; CDR3: CASRSEGIRTDTQYF; DNA: TGTGCCAGCAGGTCTGAGGGGATAAGAACAGATACGCAGTATTTT
size: -; length: 14; J: TRBJ2-1; V: TRBV7-6; D: -; CDR3: CASSLSWSGYEQFF; DNA: TGTGCCAGCAGCTTAAGTTGGTCGGGGTATGAGCAGTTCTTC
size: few; length: 15; J: TRBJ1-1; V: TRBV29-1; D: -; CDR3: CSVNDPMNMNTEAFF; DNA: TGCAGCGTCAACGACCCGATGAACATGAACACTGAAGCTTTCTTT
size: -; length: 14; J: TRBJ2-2; V: TRBV5-1; D: TRBD1; CDR3: CASTLDRPTGELFF; DNA: TGCGCCAGCACCCTGGACAGGCCAACCGGGGAGCTGTTTTTT
size: -; length: 15; J: TRBJ2-1; V: TRBV25-1; D: TRBD2; CDR3: CASSDGGGADNEQFF; DNA: TGTGCCAGCAGTGATGGCGGGGGGGCAGACAATGAGCAGTTCTTC
size: few; length: 16; J: TRBJ2-7; V: TRBV5-6; D: TRBD1; CDR3: CASSLAQGTGAHEQYF; DNA: TGTGCCAGCAGCTTGGCCCAGGGGACAGGGGCCCACGAGCAGTACTTC
size: -; length: 14; J: TRBJ2-7; V: TRBV6-5; D: -; CDR3: CASIKSGLRGEQYF; DNA: TGTGCCAGCATCAAATCGGGACTCCGGGGCGAGCAGTACTTC
size: -; length: 15; J: TRBJ1-3; V: TRBV5-1; D: TRBD1; CDR3: CASSLAGQGPNTIYF; DNA: TGCGCCAGCAGCTTGGCCGGACAGGGACCAAACACCATATATTTT
size: -; length: 15; J: TRBJ2-3; V: TRBV6-6; D: TRBD2; CDR3: CASSYGAGDTDTQYF; DNA: TGTGCCAGCAGTTATGGAGCGGGGGACACAGATACGCAGTATTTT
size: -; length: 15; J: TRBJ1-4; V: TRBV2; D: -; CDR3: CASSERHRREEKLFF; DNA: TGTGCCAGCAGTGAGCGACACAGGAGAGAGGAAAAACTGTTTTTT
size: few; length: 16; J: TRBJ2-2; V: TRBV9; D: TRBD2; CDR3: CASSRYSGGAAGELFF; DNA: TGTGCCAGCAGCCGATATAGCGGGGGGGCCGCCGGGGAGCTGTTTTTT
size: -; length: 14; J: TRBJ1-2; V: TRBV14; D: -; CDR3: CASSGRGVPPGYTF; DNA: TGTGCCAGCAGCGGACGCGGTGTCCCCCCGGGCTACACCTTC
size: -; length: 15; J: TRBJ2-5; V: TRBV19; D: TRBD2; CDR3: CASSMVAGGQETQYF; DNA: TGTGCCAGTAGTATGGTAGCGGGGGGGCAAGAGACCCAGTACTTC
size: -; length: 15; J: TRBJ1-4; V: TRBV7-6; D: TRBD1; CDR3: CASSLGTGDGEKLFF; DNA: TGTGCCAGCAGCTTAGGGACAGGGGACGGTGAAAAACTGTTTTTT
size: -; length: 15; J: TRBJ1-6; V: TRBV7-2; D: TRBD1; CDR3: CASSFRQGGDSPLHF; DNA: TGTGCCAGCAGCTTTCGACAGGGGGGAGATTCACCCCTCCACTTT
size: -; length: 17; J: TRBJ2-3; V: TRBV4-1; D: TRBD2; CDR3: CASSPGTSYLSTDTQYF; DNA: TGCGCCAGCAGCCCCGGGACTAGCTACCTTAGCACAGATACGCAGTATTTT